This note documents a single TCR beta chain sequence. With a much larger clone just one base away, this may be a read error. The CDR3 is 13 amino acids. The germline V and J ends were trimmed by 7 bases and 3 bases, with 13 bases remaining between them. From germline, CDR1 is SEHNR and CDR2 FQNEAQ (reference sequence). The data belong to a study of regulatory T cells in long-lasting Graves disease. Time point denoted: newly diagnosed GD, antithyroid drugs for less than 3 months. Construction of the TCR library relied on RNA isolated from PBMCs. Building the TCR beta libraries relied on iRepertoire HTBI primers, and CDR3 regions underwent Arm-PCR. TCRdb analysed the multiplex PCR reads with MiXCR anew, one entry per CDR3 protein. The sample records 500,000 or so distinct CDR3 sequences, 15% to 20% being singletons. The same sample was also used in a study of T cells in Graves' hyperthyroidism and ophthalmopathy.

The sequence was obtained from a man in his forties or fifties with Graves disease. The source was peripheral blood mononuclear cells (PBMCs), collected at new diagnosis, from a patient treated with antithyroid drugs. This chain joins TRBV7-9 and TRBJ2-7, with D possibly matching TRBD1 (5 bases). The DNA of the CDR3 is TGTGCCAGCACCTGGGGCTCTATCTACGAGCAGTACTTC. Translated: CASTWGSIYEQYF.